A selection of T cell receptor beta chains follows, all from one sample in a study of blood T cell repertoires in COVID-19. Assay: immunoSEQ multiplex PCR; the TCRdb copy retains only in-frame clones and omits some. The repertoire consists of some 300,000 clones, with more than 75% occurring once and the leading ten covering 2% to 2.5%. Material: PBMCs or T cells enriched from blood (not recorded which). The receptors originated from a woman aged 55-75 years in a cohort exposed to, infected with or recovered from COVID-19 (not recorded which). Both conserved end residues are trimmed from each CDR3. The order of the fields is CDR3 protein, V gene, J gene.

ASRRGQTEKLF	TRBV25-1	TRBJ1-4
ATSGSLSTDTQY	TRBV19	TRBJ2-3
ASRDPRGEQF	TRBV2	TRBJ2-1
ATMTGYSGNTIY	TRBV6-5	TRBJ1-3
ASREDHAYEQY	TRBV2	TRBJ2-7
ASSFTANRGQKTQY	TRBV2	TRBJ2-5
ASSLGTPNEQF	TRBV13	TRBJ2-1
ASQTGGISSYEQY	TRBV7-9	TRBJ2-7
ASSLWGADTQY	TRBV7-9	TRBJ2-3
SASGGRTDTQY	TRBV20-1	TRBJ2-3
AISDHWTGQETQY	TRBV10-3	TRBJ2-5
ASSLAAGANSPLH	TRBV5-4	TRBJ1-6
ASSLGDSHDEQF	TRBV5-1	TRBJ2-1
ASSTGGQGDQPQH	TRBV19	TRBJ1-5